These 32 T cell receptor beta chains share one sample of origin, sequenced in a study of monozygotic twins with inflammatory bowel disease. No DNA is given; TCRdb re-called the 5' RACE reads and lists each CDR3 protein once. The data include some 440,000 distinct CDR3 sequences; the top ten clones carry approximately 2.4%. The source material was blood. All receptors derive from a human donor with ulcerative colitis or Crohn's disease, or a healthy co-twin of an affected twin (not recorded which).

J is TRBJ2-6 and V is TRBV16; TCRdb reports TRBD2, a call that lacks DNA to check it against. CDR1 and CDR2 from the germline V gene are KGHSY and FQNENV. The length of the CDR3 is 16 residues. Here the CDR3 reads CASSQSGAAGANVLTF.

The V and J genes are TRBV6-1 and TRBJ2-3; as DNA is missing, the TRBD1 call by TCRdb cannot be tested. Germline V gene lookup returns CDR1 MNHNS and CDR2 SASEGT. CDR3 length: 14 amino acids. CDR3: CASSEALRGDTQYF.

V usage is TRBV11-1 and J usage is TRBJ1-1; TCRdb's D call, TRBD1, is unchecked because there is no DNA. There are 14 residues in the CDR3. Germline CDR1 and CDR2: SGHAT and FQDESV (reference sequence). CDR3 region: CASNPTGLNTEAFF.

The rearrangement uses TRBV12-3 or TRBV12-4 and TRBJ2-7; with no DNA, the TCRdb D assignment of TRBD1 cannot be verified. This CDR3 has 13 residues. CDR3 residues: CASSFGQSYEQYF.

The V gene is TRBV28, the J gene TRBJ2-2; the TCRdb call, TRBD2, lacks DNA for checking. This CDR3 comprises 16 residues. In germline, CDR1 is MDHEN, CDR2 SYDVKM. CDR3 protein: CASSPPGTINTGELFF.

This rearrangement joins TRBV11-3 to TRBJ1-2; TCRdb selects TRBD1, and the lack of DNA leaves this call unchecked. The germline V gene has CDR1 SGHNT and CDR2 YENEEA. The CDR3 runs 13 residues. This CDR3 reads CASSFEQGYGYTF.

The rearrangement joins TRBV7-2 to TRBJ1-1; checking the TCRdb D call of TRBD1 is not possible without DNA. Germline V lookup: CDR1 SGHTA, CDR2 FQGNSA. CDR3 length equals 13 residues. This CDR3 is CASSLVRGTEAFF.

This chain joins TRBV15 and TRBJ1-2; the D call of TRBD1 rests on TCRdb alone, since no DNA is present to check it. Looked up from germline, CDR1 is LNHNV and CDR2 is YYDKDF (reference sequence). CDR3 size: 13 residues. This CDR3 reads CATSLGGNYGYTF.

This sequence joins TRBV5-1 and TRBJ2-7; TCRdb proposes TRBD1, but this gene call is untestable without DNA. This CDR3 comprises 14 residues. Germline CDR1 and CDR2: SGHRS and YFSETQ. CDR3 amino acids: CASSSSLQGYEQYF.

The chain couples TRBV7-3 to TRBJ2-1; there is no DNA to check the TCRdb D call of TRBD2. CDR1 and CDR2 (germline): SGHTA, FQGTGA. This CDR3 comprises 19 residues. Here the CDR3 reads CASSPRSFNVDKTYNEQFF.

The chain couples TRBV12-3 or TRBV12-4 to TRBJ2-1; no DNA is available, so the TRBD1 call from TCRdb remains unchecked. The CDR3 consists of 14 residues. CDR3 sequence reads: CASKMGGGYNEQFF.

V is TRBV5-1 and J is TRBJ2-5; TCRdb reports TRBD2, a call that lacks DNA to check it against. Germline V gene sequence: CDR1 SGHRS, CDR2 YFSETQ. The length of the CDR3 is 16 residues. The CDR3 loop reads CASSVSGGPLQETQYF.

CDR3 residues: CATSDVRVNTGELFF. The gene calls are TRBV24-1 and TRBJ2-2. The CDR3 is 15 residues long. CDR1 KGHDR and CDR2 SFDVKD come from the germline V gene.

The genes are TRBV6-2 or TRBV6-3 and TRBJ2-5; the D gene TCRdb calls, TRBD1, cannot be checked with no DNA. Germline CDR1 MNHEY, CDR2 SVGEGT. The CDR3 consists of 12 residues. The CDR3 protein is CASNQQVGTQYF.

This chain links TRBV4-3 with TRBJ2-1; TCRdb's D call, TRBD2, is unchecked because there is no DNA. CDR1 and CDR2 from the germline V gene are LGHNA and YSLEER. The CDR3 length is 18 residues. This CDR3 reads CASSQDRLAGFLVNEQFF.

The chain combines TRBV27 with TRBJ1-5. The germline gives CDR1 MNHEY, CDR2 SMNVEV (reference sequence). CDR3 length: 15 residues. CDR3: CASSLARTSNQPQHF.

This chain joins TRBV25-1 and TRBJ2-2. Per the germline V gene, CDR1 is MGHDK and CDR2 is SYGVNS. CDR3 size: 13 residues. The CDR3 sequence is CASSELNAGELFF.

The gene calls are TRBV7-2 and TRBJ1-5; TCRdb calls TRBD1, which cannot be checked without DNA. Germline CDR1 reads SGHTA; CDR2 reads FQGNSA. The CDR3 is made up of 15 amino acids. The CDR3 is CASSYDRGGNQPQYF.

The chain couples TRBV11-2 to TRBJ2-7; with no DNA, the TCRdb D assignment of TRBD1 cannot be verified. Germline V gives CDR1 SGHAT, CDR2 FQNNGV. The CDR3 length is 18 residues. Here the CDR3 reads CASSSIGSTGDDSYEQYF.

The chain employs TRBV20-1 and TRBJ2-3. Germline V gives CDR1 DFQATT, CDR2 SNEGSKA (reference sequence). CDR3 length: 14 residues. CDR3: CSVQEEVRTDTQYF.

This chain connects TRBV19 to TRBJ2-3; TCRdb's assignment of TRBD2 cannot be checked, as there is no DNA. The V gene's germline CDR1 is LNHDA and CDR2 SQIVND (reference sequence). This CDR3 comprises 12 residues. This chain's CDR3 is CATEDRTDTQYF. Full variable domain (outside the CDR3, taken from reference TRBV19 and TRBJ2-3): DGGITQSPKYLFRKEGQNVTLSCEQNLNHDAMYWYRQDPGQGLRLIYYSQIVNDFQKGDIAEGYSVSREKKESFPLTVTSAQKNPTAFYLCATEDRTDTQYFGPGTRLTVL.

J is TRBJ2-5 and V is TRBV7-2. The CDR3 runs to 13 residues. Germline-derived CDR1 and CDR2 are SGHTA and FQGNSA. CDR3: CASRRGSQETQYF. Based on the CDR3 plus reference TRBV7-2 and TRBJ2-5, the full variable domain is GAGVSQSPSNKVTEKGKDVELRCDPISGHTALYWYRQSLGQGLEFLIYFQGNSAPDKSGLPSDRFSAERTGGSVSTLTIQRTQQEDSAVYLCASRRGSQETQYFGPGTRLLVL.

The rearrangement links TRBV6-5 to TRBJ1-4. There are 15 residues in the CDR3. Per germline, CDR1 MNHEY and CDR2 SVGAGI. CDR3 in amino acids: CASSYAYLLGEKLFF.

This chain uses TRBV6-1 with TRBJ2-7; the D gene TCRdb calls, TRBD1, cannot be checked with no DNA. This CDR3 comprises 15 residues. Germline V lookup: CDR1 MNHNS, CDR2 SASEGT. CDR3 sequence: CASSHRDRGVYEQYF.

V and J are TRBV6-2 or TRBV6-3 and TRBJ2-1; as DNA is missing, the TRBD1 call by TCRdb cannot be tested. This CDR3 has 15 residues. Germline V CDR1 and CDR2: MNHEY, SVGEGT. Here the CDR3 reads CASSYRGALVNEQFF.

The chain's CDR3 is CARRLRDRVSYEQYF. The rearrangement links TRBV7-3 to TRBJ2-7; TCRdb's D call, TRBD1, is unchecked because there is no DNA. The CDR3 is 15 residues long. CDR1 is SGHTA, CDR2 FQGTGA, per germline.

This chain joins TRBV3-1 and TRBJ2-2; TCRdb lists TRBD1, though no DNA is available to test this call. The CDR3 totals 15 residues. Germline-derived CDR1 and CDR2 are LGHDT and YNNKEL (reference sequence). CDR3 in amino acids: CASSQGGSNTGELFF.

The CDR3 is CASSLRRATNEKLFF. V and J are TRBV28 and TRBJ1-4. CDR3 size: 15 residues. Germline V gene lookup returns CDR1 MDHEN and CDR2 SYDVKM.

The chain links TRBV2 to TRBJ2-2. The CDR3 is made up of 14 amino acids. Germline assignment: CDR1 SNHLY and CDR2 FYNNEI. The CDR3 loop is CASNPVVGTGELFF.

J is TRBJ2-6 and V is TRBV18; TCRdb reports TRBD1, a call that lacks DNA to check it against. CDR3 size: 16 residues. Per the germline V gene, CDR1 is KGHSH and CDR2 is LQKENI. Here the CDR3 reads CASSPVLVSGANVLTF.

This chain's CDR3 is CSAIRIQRGANEQFF. V gene TRBV20-1 combines with J gene TRBJ2-1; lacking DNA, the TRBD2 call made by TCRdb goes unchecked. This CDR3 contains 15 residues. CDR1 is DFQATT, CDR2 SNEGSKA, per germline (reference sequence).

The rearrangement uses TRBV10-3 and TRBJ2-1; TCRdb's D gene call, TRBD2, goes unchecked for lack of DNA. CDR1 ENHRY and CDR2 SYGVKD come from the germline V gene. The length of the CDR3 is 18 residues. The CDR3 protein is CAISGTLTEGSGVNEQFF.